This T cell receptor beta chain was captured in a study of T cell repertoires in cytomegalovirus infection. Study as a whole: Indications of both CMV infection and matching HLA type were provided by public TCR beta signatures. Study findings and constraints: HLA-C-restricted CMV-specific TCR beta clonotypes prevailed in the ex vivo response.

This clonotype was counted between two and nine times. What it recognizes is unknown. TCRdb independently ran MiXCR on the reads; one entry per CDR3 protein. The table lists roughly 200,000 distinct CDR3 sequences, 17% of them singletons. The TCR was taken from a human donor in good health (CMV status not recorded). Some clones in this sample may be carry-over from other donors' samples. The sequencing input was CD8+ T cells from PBMCs.

CDR3 in amino acids: CASSPRTSGRFTDTQYF. CDR3 nucleotides: TGTGCCAGCAGCCCAAGGACTAGCGGGCGATTCACAGATACGCAGTATTTT. The chain is built from TRBV7-6 and TRBJ2-3, with TRBD2 matching 11 bases. Germline-derived CDR1 and CDR2 are SGHVS and FNYEAQ. Trimming at V came to 5 bases and at J to 2 bases, leaving 9 bases not matched to a gene. The CDR3 covers 17 residues.